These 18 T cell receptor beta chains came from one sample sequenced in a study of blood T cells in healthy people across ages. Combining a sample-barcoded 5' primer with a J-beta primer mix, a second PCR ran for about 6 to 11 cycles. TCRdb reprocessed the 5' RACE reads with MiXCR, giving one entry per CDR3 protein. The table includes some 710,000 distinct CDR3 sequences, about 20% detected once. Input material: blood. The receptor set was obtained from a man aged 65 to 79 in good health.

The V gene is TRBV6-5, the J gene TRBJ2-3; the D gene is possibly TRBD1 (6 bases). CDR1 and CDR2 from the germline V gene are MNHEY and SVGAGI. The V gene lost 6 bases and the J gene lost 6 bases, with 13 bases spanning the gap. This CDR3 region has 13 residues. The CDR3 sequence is CASSRDTRDTQYF. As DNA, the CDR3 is TGTGCCAGCAGCCGGGACACCCGGGATACGCAGTATTTT.

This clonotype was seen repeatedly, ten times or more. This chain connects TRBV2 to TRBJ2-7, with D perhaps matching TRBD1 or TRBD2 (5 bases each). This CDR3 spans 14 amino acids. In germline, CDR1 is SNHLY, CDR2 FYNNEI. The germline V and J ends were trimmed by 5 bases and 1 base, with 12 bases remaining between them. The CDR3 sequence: CASSKDTGSYEQYF. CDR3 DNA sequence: TGTGCCAGCAGTAAGGACACGGGGTCCTACGAGCAGTACTTC.

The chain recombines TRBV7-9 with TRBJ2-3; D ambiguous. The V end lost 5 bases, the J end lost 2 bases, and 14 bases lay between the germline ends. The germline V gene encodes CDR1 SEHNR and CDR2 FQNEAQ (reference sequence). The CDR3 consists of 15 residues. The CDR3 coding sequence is TGTGCCAGCAGCCCAGACTCAGAAGACACAGATACGCAGTATTTT. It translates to CASSPDSEDTDTQYF.

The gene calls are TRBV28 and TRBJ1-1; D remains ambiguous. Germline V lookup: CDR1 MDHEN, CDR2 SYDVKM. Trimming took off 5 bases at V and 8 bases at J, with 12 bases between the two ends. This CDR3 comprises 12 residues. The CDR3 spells CASSLRETEAFF. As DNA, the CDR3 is TGTGCCAGCAGTCTGCGTGAGACAGAAGCTTTCTTT.

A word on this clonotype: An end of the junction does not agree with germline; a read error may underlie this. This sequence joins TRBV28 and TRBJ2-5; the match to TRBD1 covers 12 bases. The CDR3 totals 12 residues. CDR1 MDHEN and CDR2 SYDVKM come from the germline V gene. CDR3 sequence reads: CAISLLGQGALF. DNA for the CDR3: TGTGCCATCAGTTTATTGGGACAGGGGGCCCTCTTC.

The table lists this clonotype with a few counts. This CDR3 reads CASSPDIGAYVEQFF. The CDR3 DNA reads TGTGCCAGCAGCCCTGATATCGGAGCCTACGTTGAGCAGTTCTTC. The chain carries TRBV7-9 and TRBJ2-7; D is ambiguous. The J call is uncertain, as TRBJ2-1 better fits the DNA end. Germline V gene lookup returns CDR1 SEHNR and CDR2 FQNEAQ (reference sequence). CDR3 length: 15 amino acids.

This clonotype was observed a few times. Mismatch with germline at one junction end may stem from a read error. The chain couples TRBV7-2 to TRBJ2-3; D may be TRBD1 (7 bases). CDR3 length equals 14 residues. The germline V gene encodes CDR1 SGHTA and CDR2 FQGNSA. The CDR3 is CATPSGGRFGTHYF. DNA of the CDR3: TGTGCCACCCCTTCAGGGGGGCGTTTTGGGACGCACTATTTT.

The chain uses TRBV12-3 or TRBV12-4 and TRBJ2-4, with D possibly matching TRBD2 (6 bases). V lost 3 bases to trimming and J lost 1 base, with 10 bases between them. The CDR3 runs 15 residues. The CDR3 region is CASSFRAGAKNIQYF. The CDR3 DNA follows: TGTGCCAGCAGTTTTAGGGCGGGGGCCAAAAACATTCAGTACTTC.

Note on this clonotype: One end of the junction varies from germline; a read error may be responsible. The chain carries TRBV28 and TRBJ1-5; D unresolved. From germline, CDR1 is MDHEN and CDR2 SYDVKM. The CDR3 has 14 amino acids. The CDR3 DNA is TGTGCCAGCAGTTATCTGTATAGCAATCCGCCCCAGCATTTT. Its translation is CASSYLYSNPPQHF.

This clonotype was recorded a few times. The CDR3 DNA is TGCGCCAGCAGCTTGGCCGGACGAGGCGCAGATACGCAGTATTTT. The encoded protein is CASSLAGRGADTQYF. The chain employs TRBV5-1 and TRBJ2-3, with D uncertain. Germline CDR1 is SGHRS and CDR2 is YFSETQ. Trimming removed 0 bases at V and 4 bases at J, with 12 bases between. The CDR3 has 15 amino acids.

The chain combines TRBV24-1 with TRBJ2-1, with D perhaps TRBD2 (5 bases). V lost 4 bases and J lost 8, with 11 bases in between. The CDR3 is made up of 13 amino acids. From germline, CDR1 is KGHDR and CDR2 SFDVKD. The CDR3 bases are TGTGCCACCAGTGACGGAGGACGAGATGAGCAGTTCTTC. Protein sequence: CATSDGGRDEQFF.

The DNA of the CDR3 is TGTGCCAGCTCGTACAGGGGCTCCCTAACGGAGACCCAGTACTTC. Protein sequence: CASSYRGSLTETQYF. The rearrangement joins TRBV2 to TRBJ2-1; 7 bases agree with TRBD1. The J call may be in error: the DNA end matches TRBJ2-5 better. The CDR3 length is 15 residues. Germline assignment: CDR1 SNHLY and CDR2 FYNNEI.

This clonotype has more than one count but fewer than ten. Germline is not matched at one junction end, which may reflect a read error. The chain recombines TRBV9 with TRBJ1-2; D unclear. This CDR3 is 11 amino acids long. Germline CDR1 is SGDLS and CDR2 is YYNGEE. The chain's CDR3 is CASSVERSIHF. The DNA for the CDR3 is TGTGCCAGCAGCGTAGAACGGTCGATTCACTTC.

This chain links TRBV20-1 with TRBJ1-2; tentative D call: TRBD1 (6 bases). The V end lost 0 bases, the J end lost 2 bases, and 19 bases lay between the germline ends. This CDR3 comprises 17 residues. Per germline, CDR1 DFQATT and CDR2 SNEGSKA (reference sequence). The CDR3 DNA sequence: TGCAGTGCTAGAGATCAGGGAGTAATCGACAGGAACTATGGCTACACCTTC. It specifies CSARDQGVIDRNYGYTF.

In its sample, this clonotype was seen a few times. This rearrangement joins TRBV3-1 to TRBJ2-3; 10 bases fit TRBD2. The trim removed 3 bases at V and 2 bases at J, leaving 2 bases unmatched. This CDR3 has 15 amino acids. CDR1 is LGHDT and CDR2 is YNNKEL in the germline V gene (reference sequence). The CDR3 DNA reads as TGTGCCAGCAGCCACACTAGCGGGGCCACAGATACGCAGTATTTT. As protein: CASSHTSGATDTQYF.

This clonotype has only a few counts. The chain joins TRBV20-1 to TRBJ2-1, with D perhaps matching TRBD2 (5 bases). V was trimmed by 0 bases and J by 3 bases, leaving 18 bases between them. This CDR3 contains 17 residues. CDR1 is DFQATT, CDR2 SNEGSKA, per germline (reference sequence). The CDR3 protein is CSARDSRTARYYNEQFF. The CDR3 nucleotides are TGCAGTGCTAGAGATAGTAGGACTGCTAGGTACTACAATGAGCAGTTCTTC.

The CDR3 DNA sequence: TGTGCCAGCAGCTTAGTTTCCGGACTAGGCTCCCATGAGCAGTTCTTC. It is translated as CASSLVSGLGSHEQFF. This sequence joins TRBV11-2 and TRBJ2-1; 7 bases line up with TRBD2. This CDR3 spans 16 amino acids. V trimming: 1 base; J trimming: 8 bases; junction bases outside the gene matches: 11. Germline loops: CDR1 SGHAT, CDR2 FQNNGV.

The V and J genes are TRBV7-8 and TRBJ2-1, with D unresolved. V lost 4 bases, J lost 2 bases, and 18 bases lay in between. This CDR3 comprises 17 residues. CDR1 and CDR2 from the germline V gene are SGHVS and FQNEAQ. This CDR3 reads CASSSETPTRPYNEQFF. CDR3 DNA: TGTGCCAGCAGCTCAGAAACACCAACGAGGCCCTACAATGAGCAGTTCTTC. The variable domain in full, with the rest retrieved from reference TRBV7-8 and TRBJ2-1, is GAGVSQSPRYKVAKRGQDVALRCDPISGHVSLFWYQQALGQGPEFLTYFQNEAQLDKSGLPSDRFFAERPEGSVSTLKIQRTQQEDSAVYLCASSSETPTRPYNEQFFGPGTRLTVL.